Included here is one T cell receptor beta chain sequence, with context. The antigen is undetermined. This entry is derived from a study of regulatory dendritic cells for organ transplantation. Allogeneic regulatory or mature dendritic cells were co-cultured for 5 days with CFSE-labeled sorted T cells at 1:10. Generated by immunoSEQ multiplex PCR, the TCRdb table keeps only in-frame clones and is missing some. The table shows over 8,500 clones, with about 81% occurring only once. What was sequenced was memory CD4+ T cells from blood cultured with regulatory dendritic cells. The sample's subset: CD45RO+ memory T cells. The receptor was derived from a human donor in good health.

The CDR3 spells CASSDRGGEKLFF. The DNA of the CDR3 is TGTGCCAGCAGCGACAGGGGGGGGGAAAAACTGTTTTTT. The genes are TRBV6-5 and TRBJ1-4; 9 bases map to TRBD1. The CDR3 extends over 13 amino acids. CDR1 MNHEY and CDR2 SVGAGI come from the germline V gene. Germline trimming cut 6 bases from V and 8 bases from J; bases unmatched to any gene: 4.